This T cell receptor beta chain was profiled in a study of OX40 agonist ivuxolimab in advanced cancers. Study-wide points: Dose levels from 0.1 to 3.0 mg/kg saw CD4+ and CD8+ blood T cells expand clonally by week 6.

The V segment lost 7 bases and the J segment 6 bases; nucleotides outside the gene matches: 5. This CDR3 is built from 13 residues. Germline CDR1 and CDR2: MNHNY and SVGAGI (reference sequence). Patients were excluded for autoimmune disease history or systemic immunosuppression. On cycle 4 day 1 and cycle 7 day 1, as well as at baseline, blood was sampled. About this clone: The antigen remains undetermined.

The assay was immunoSEQ multiplex PCR, and TCRdb's table has in-frame clones only and misses some. The sample comprises more than 95,000 clones, 91% of which are singletons, and 0.25% to 0.35% rests with the top ten. Sequencing was performed on CD4+ or CD8+ T cells sorted from blood, taken in a trial of the OX40 agonist ivuxolimab. The chain has TRBV6-6 and TRBJ2-7, with 11 bases matching TRBD1. This TCR was recovered from an adult with an advanced solid tumor such as melanoma, head and neck, liver or kidney cancer. CDR3 nucleotide sequence: TGTGCCAGCAACTACGGGACAGGGGGCGAGCAGTACTTC. Encoded protein: CASNYGTGGEQYF.